This entry features one T cell receptor (beta chain) sequence. Its antigen is unknown. Base qualities are not provided; no much larger clone lies one nucleotide away. In light of the paper, this sample's time point label describes: week 23, last vaccination. Each vaccine dose was 300 ug of a 20-mer mutant IDH1 peptide in Montanide, given subcutaneously with topical imiquimod. Newly diagnosed WHO grade 3 or 4 IDH1-mutant astrocytomas showing loss of nuclear ATRX were present in the donors. The samples were drawn from NOA16, a multicentre, single-arm, open-label phase I trial in Germany that tested a mutant IDH1 peptide vaccine in humans for the first time. The DNeasy Blood and Tissue Kit was used to extract genomic DNA from EDTA blood for TCRB sequencing. Inclusive of the bounding cysteine and phenylalanine, the CDR3 is 19 residues long. Only the CDR3 portion is preserved as DNA: 57 bases, with reading frame beginning at the first base. From a lookup of the germline V gene, CDR1 and CDR2 are ENHRY and SYGVKD. Trimming takes 6 bases off V and 5 bases off J; junction bases not matched to a gene: 20.

The library was obtained by the immunoSEQ multiplex PCR assay. The hsTCRB Kit was used according to the manufacturer's protocol to amplify rearranged TCR beta chain sequences. An Illumina MiSeq was used to sequence the TCRB libraries. The published analysis was carried out like this. The kit vendor's proprietary platform handled demultiplexing, trimming and gene mapping. TCRdb provides this immuneACCESS table in a form limited to in-frame rearrangements. Some clones are lacking; in checked studies, under half of them reflect an unresolved V gene, and why the rest are absent is not known. That table supplies the V and J calls and clone size; D and trimming were determined from the DNA. This sample gives about 60,000 clones in total; more than 75% of them show up just once. Around 1.5% of the sample is held by the ten biggest clonotypes. This sample was taken from a study of a mutant IDH1 vaccine in newly diagnosed glioma (dated by TCRdb to the early 2020s). Background for the entire study: Patients were given eight vaccinations, in weeks 1, 3, 5, 7, 11, 15, 19 and 23, which matched visits V03 through V10. In the chemotherapy-containing groups, vaccination started alongside temozolomide cycles, whereas in patients who had radiotherapy alone it started 4-6 weeks after radiotherapy. The roughly 34 treated patients were around 62% male and around 40% female, with a mean age of roughly 42 years. Prior to enrollment, standard therapy consisting of radiotherapy alone, temozolomide alone, or radiochemotherapy with temozolomide had been administered to patients, with the combination being received by most patients. Peripheral blood was drawn at six visits: V03 (baseline), V05, V07, V10, V12 and V13. For exploratory analyses, longitudinal TCRB deep sequencing was carried out in 25 treated patients wherever samples were available.

Broader findings and caveats from the paper: No apparent relationship was observed between pseudoprogression and alterations in the top peripheral T cell clonotypes detected by TCRB sequencing. The authors noted that analyses of patient blood samples could not be reproduced because of sample limitations. Immune responses induced by the vaccine were seen in roughly 95% of patients across multiple MHC alleles. Availability determined which PBMC samples were chosen for TCRB deep sequencing.

The sequence links TRBV10-3 to TRBJ2-2, and TRBD1 matches 8 of the central bases. The sequencing used PBMCs, collected from a glioma patient whose treatment included an IDH1 peptide vaccine. This clonotype originated in a middle-aged man with glioma. For the CDR3, the sequence is CAIRAGTGRTRGQTGELFF. The nucleotides read TGTGCCATCAGAGCCGGGACAGGAAGAACTAGAGGACAGACCGGGGAGCTGTTTTTT.